The 3 T cell receptor beta chains given below trace back to one sample, sequenced in a study of shared clonotypes between healthy human individuals. CD45RO-negative CD8 cells positively selected for CCR7 made up the naive population, which excluded terminally differentiated effector memory CD45RA+ cells. Using immunoSEQ multiplex PCR, the repertoire was profiled, and TCRdb retains in-frame clones only, with some absent. The table has about 2,100,000 clones, 93% seen once. The sample was naive CD8+ T cells from PBMCs. The receptors derive from a man in his late teens or twenties in good health. Some clones in this sample may be carry-over from other donors' samples.

This clone was counted a single time. J is TRBJ2-7 and V is TRBV29-1, with unresolved D. The V end was cut by 4 bases, the J end by 2 bases, with 9 bases between. The length of the CDR3 is 12 residues. From germline, CDR1 is SQVTM and CDR2 ANQGSEA. CDR3 sequence reads: CSVVNSPYEQYF. The CDR3 nucleotides read TGCAGCGTTGTTAACAGCCCCTACGAGCAGTACTTC.

The chain has TRBV11-2 and TRBJ2-5; D unresolved. Germline V lookup: CDR1 SGHAT, CDR2 FQNNGV. The V end was cut by 5 bases, the J end by 7 bases, with 20 bases between. This CDR3 comprises 15 residues. CDR3 residues: CASSSDIGWYGTQYF. The CDR3 DNA sequence: TGTGCCAGCAGCAGTGATATTGGATGGTACGGGACCCAGTACTTC.

J is TRBJ1-1 and V is TRBV10-1; D may be TRBD1 (6 bases). The length of the CDR3 is 13 residues. Trimming took off 6 bases at V and 5 bases at J, with 13 bases between the two ends. From germline, CDR1 is WNHNN and CDR2 SYGVQD (reference sequence). CDR3 nucleotides: TGCGCCAGCAGCCGGGGGCGGGGTACTGAAGCTTTCTTT. Its translation: CASSRGRGTEAFF.